Each of the 2 T cell receptor beta chains below was sequenced from the same sample in a study of T-cell reconstitution after alpha-beta-depleted transplantation in children. For TCRbeta, the library was prepared with unique molecular identifiers. TCRdb itself ran the PCR reads through MiXCR, one entry per CDR3 protein. The sample shows nearly 400,000 distinct CDR3 sequences, 20% of them seen only once. The source material was PBMCs from the stem cell graft donor, sampled from the stem cell graft. Receptors originate from a human donor who donated a stem cell graft to a child with acute myeloid leukemia.

This clonotype was recorded a few times. The chain employs TRBV7-3 and TRBJ2-3; 8 positions match TRBD2. The CDR3 extends over 12 amino acids. The ends lost 5 bases at V and 8 bases at J; junction bases unmatched: 3. Germline CDR1 and CDR2: SGHTA and FQGTGA. CDR3 in DNA: TGTGCCAGCAGCCCTCGGGGGGGTACGCAGTATTTT. Protein: CASSPRGGTQYF.

The rearrangement links TRBV4-1 to TRBJ2-3, with unresolved D. Trimming took off 4 bases at V and 2 bases at J, with 7 bases between the two ends. Germline V gene data show CDR1 as MGHRA and CDR2 as YSYEKL. CDR3 size: 13 residues. The CDR3 DNA sequence: TGCGCCAGCAGCCCTAAAAACACAGATACGCAGTATTTT. This encodes CASSPKNTDTQYF.